This is a list of T cell receptor beta chains from one sample in a study of blood T cell repertoires in COVID-19. Data came from immunoSEQ multiplex PCR; TCRdb stores just in-frame clones and leaves some out. The sample records fewer than 350,000 clones, roughly 85% being singletons. The sequenced sample was peripheral blood. The receptors stem from a human donor in a cohort sampled during active COVID-19. Each CDR3 is given with its conserved first and last residue. The D gene is left open where the match is weak. A clone size is listed for some rows: how often the clone was seen (once, few, many), or a class if it is expanded.

>once|TRBJ1-6|-|TRBV25-1
CASSERNSPLHF
TGTGCCAGCAGTGAACGTAATTCACCCCTCCACTTT
>once|TRBJ1-4|-|TRBV5-1
CASSSGQKEKLFF
TGCGCCAGCAGCAGCGGACAGAAAGAAAAACTGTTTTTT
>-|TRBJ2-5|TRBD2|TRBV6-2/TRBV6-3
CASSQGLAGPQETQYF
TGTGCCAGCAGCCAAGGACTAGCGGGCCCTCAAGAGACCCAGTACTTC
>-|TRBJ2-2|TRBD1|TRBV11-2
CASSLTGAATGELFF
TGTGCCAGCAGTTTGACAGGGGCCGCCACCGGGGAGCTGTTTTTT
>-|TRBJ1-1|TRBD1|TRBV28
CASTKQGTEAFF
TGTGCCAGCACTAAACAGGGGACTGAAGCTTTCTTT
>-|TRBJ2-6|-|TRBV7-9
CASSPLMGAPISGANVLTF
TGTGCCAGCAGCCCACTCATGGGGGCACCCATCTCTGGGGCCAACGTCCTGACTTTC
>-|TRBJ2-1|TRBD1|TRBV7-2
CASSLGDRHNEQFF
TGTGCCAGCAGCCTAGGGGACAGGCACAATGAGCAGTTCTTC
>once|TRBJ2-7|-|TRBV11-2
CASSLDPRQFYEQYF
TGTGCCAGCAGCTTAGACCCGCGACAGTTCTACGAGCAGTACTTC
>-|TRBJ1-6|TRBD1|TRBV14
CASSGGQGFSSPLHF
TGTGCCAGCAGCGGAGGACAGGGATTTTCTTCACCCCTCCACTTT
>once|TRBJ2-1|TRBD1|TRBV24-1
CATGQDPYNEQFF
TGTGCCACCGGACAGGACCCCTACAATGAGCAGTTCTTC
>-|TRBJ1-2|TRBD1|TRBV5-1
CASSLSAGGFRNYGYTF
TGCGCCAGCAGCTTGTCGGCAGGGGGCTTTCGTAACTATGGCTACACCTTC
>-|TRBJ1-2|-|TRBV2
CASSDSVGYGYTF
TGTGCCAGCAGTGACTCGGTCGGCTATGGCTACACCTTC
>-|TRBJ1-1|TRBD1|TRBV5-1
CASSLVDRVETEAFF
TGCGCCAGCAGCTTGGTCGACAGGGTGGAAACTGAAGCTTTCTTT
>few|TRBJ1-2|TRBD1|TRBV29-1
CSVGTGRYYGYTF
TGCAGCGTTGGGACAGGTAGATACTATGGCTACACCTTC
>-|TRBJ1-6|-|TRBV2
CASRRQENSPLHF
TGTGCCAGCAGGCGACAGGAAAATTCACCCCTCCACTTT
>once|TRBJ2-6|TRBD2|TRBV7-3
CASTLRGGTGANVLTF
TGTGCCAGCACCCTACGGGGGGGTACTGGGGCCAACGTCCTGACTTTC
>-|TRBJ2-1|-|TRBV24-1
CATSDSRTFEQFF
TGTGCCACCAGTGATTCTCGGACTTTTGAGCAGTTCTTC
>-|TRBJ1-2|TRBD1|TRBV6-5
CASSSGGEGYGYTF
TGTGCCAGCAGTTCAGGGGGTGAAGGCTATGGCTACACCTTC
>few|TRBJ1-1|-|TRBV28
CASSLDTNTEAFF
TGTGCCAGCAGCCTGGACACGAACACTGAAGCTTTCTTT
>few|TRBJ2-7|-|TRBV18
CASSPQSTYEQYF
TGTGCCAGCTCACCTCAATCCACCTACGAGCAGTACTTC
>-|TRBJ1-1|-|TRBV5-1
CASSLERGQNTEAFF
TGCGCCAGCAGCTTGGAGAGGGGACAGAACACTGAAGCTTTCTTT
>once|TRBJ1-2|TRBD1|TRBV5-1
CASSLGQGNDGYTF
TGCGCCAGCAGCTTGGGACAGGGGAATGATGGCTACACCTTC
>few|TRBJ1-6|-|TRBV14
CASSQVRGGSPLHF
TGTGCCAGCAGCCAAGTTCGGGGGGGTTCACCCCTCCACTTT
>-|TRBJ2-1|TRBD1|TRBV5-1
CASSSGDRVANEQFF
TGCGCCAGCAGCAGTGGGGACAGGGTTGCGAATGAGCAGTTCTTC
>once|TRBJ2-5|-|TRBV3-1/TRBV3-2
CASSQGKLVSYF
TGTGCCAGCAGCCAAGGGAAACTAGTTTCGTACTTC
>-|TRBJ1-4|TRBD1|TRBV28
CASSLTGTNEKLFF
TGTGCCAGCAGTTTGACAGGGACTAATGAAAAACTGTTTTTT
>-|TRBJ2-2|TRBD1|TRBV9
CASSYRGHTGELFF
TGTGCCAGCAGCTATAGGGGGCACACCGGGGAGCTGTTTTTT
>-|TRBJ2-7|-|TRBV15
CATSRDRGYEQYF
TGTGCCACCAGCAGAGACAGGGGTTACGAGCAGTACTTC
>-|TRBJ2-1|-|TRBV7-9
CASRTRTDHEQFF
TGTGCCAGCAGAACACGGACAGACCATGAGCAGTTCTTC
>-|TRBJ1-2|-|TRBV7-8
CASSLNNHYGYTF
TGTGCCAGCAGCTTAAACAATCACTATGGCTACACCTTC
>-|TRBJ1-5|TRBD1|TRBV28
CASSLGNRGQPQHF
TGTGCCAGCAGTTTGGGAAACAGGGGACAGCCCCAGCATTTT
>-|TRBJ1-1|TRBD1|TRBV30
CAWSVGTGPGAFF
TGTGCCTGGAGTGTAGGGACAGGGCCCGGAGCTTTCTTT
>-|TRBJ2-3|-|TRBV29-1
CSVGRGSNTQYF
TGCAGCGTTGGTAGGGGGTCGAATACGCAGTATTTT
>-|TRBJ2-2|-|TRBV20-1
CSASSFGGSTGELFF
TGCAGTGCTAGTAGCTTTGGGGGGTCCACCGGGGAGCTGTTTTTT
>-|TRBJ1-1|-|TRBV30
CAWDRMNTEAFF
TGTGCCTGGGACAGAATGAACACTGAAGCTTTCTTT